These 19 T cell receptor beta chains were sequenced from one sample in a study of blood T cell repertoires in COVID-19. The table came from immunoSEQ multiplex PCR; TCRdb's copy has only in-frame clones and leaves some out. The sample holds tens of thousands of clones, about 89% seen once. Sequenced input: peripheral blood. The receptors shown here come from a woman aged 55 to 70 with acute or convalescent COVID-19.

This chain joins TRBV7-9 and TRBJ1-2; 9 bases line up with TRBD1. Germline CDR1 and CDR2: SEHNR and FQNEAQ (reference sequence). V trimming: 2 bases; J trimming: 6 bases; junction bases outside the gene matches: 4. This CDR3 is 14 amino acids long. The CDR3 is CASSLTGGGHGYTF. CDR3 in DNA: TGTGCCAGCAGCTTAACAGGGGGCGGGCATGGCTACACCTTC.

This clone was recorded only once. The rearrangement uses TRBV28 and TRBJ2-1; a weak D match, TRBD2 (7 bases). CDR3 length equals 19 residues. The ends were cut back, 6 bases at V and 0 bases at J, with 24 bases in the middle. CDR1 is MDHEN and CDR2 is SYDVKM in the germline V gene. The CDR3: CASSATLGGGPSSYNEQFF. In DNA form, the CDR3 reads TGTGCCAGCAGCGCGACGCTGGGGGGGGGCCCAAGCTCCTACAATGAGCAGTTCTTC.

This chain connects TRBV10-3 to TRBJ2-7; D possibly corresponds to TRBD2 (6 bases). Germline CDR1 reads ENHRY; CDR2 reads SYGVKD. V lost 8 bases and J 0 bases, leaving 11 bases between the germline ends. The CDR3 has 13 residues. The CDR3 coding sequence is TGTGCCATCGCTCCGGGAGTCTCCTACGAGCAGTACTTC. Protein sequence: CAIAPGVSYEQYF.

V and J are TRBV7-2 and TRBJ2-7; 10 bases fit TRBD2. CDR1 is SGHTA and CDR2 is FQGNSA in the germline V gene. V shed 5 bases, J shed 2 bases, and the junction held 6 bases outside the gene matches. The CDR3 has 15 residues. This CDR3 reads CASSEASGGAYEQYF. The CDR3 DNA is TGTGCCAGCAGCGAGGCCAGCGGGGGGGCCTACGAGCAGTACTTC.

The DNA for the CDR3 is TGTGCCAGCAGCCAAGAAGGGACAGGGGGCTATGCGGAGACCCAGTACTTC. It encodes CASSQEGTGGYAETQYF. The V gene is TRBV4-2, the J gene TRBJ2-5, with TRBD1 matching over 12 bases. The V segment lost 0 bases and the J segment 5 bases; nucleotides outside the gene matches: 7. This CDR3 has 17 residues. The germline CDR1 and CDR2 sequences are LGHNA and YNFKEQ.

V usage is TRBV10-3 and J usage is TRBJ2-1; 7 positions agree with TRBD1. Germline-derived CDR1 and CDR2 are ENHRY and SYGVKD. J gave up 4 bases and V 8 bases, and 8 bases lay outside the gene matches. This CDR3 is built from 14 residues. This CDR3 reads CAIARQGAYNEQFF. CDR3 bases: TGTGCCATCGCCCGACAGGGAGCATACAATGAGCAGTTCTTC.

The sample holds one count of this clone. V and J are TRBV5-1 and TRBJ2-3; 12 bases match TRBD2. The CDR3 is made up of 19 amino acids. J lost 6 bases, V lost 0 bases, and 14 bases had no gene match. Germline V CDR1 and CDR2: SGHRS, YFSETQ. CDR3 in amino acids: CASSLGELAGGPRRDTQYF. In nucleotides, the CDR3 is TGCGCCAGCAGCTTGGGCGAGCTAGCGGGGGGGCCAAGACGGGATACGCAGTATTTT.

The chain recombines TRBV7-2 with TRBJ2-7, with TRBD2 matching 8 bases. Germline CDR1 reads SGHTA; CDR2 reads FQGNSA. CDR3 length equals 14 residues. The V and J ends lost 7 bases and 7 bases, in that order; junction bases with no gene match: 12. The CDR3 loop reads CASTPGGGVGEQYF. Written as DNA, the CDR3 is TGTGCCAGCACCCCCGGGGGGGGAGTGGGAGAGCAGTACTTC.

This clone was observed a single time. V gene TRBV10-3 combines with J gene TRBJ2-7; 7 bases fit TRBD1. The V gene's germline CDR1 is ENHRY and CDR2 SYGVKD. J was trimmed by 3 bases and V by 0 bases; bases with no gene match: 5. The length of the CDR3 is 15 residues. The CDR3 region has the DNA TGTGCCATCAGTGAGTCGTTTTCAGGGGGCTACGAGCAGTACTTC. It translates to CAISESFSGGYEQYF.

The chain uses TRBV4-3 and TRBJ2-3; 11 positions match TRBD2. Germline trimming cut 1 base from V and 1 base from J; bases unmatched to any gene: 4. This CDR3 spans 17 amino acids. The germline CDR1 and CDR2 sequences are LGHNA and YSLEER. CDR3 nucleotides: TGCGCCAGCAGCCAAGGGCTAGCGGGAGGAGGCACAGATACGCAGTATTTT. Translation: CASSQGLAGGGTDTQYF.

The chain couples TRBV7-2 to TRBJ1-2; 8 nucleotides agree with TRBD1. Germline-derived CDR1 and CDR2 are SGHTA and FQGNSA. The CDR3 length is 15 residues. V trimming: 0 bases; J trimming: 4 bases; junction bases outside the gene matches: 4. CDR3 in DNA: TGTGCCAGCAGCTTAGCCCCACAGGGGGGCTATGGCTACACCTTC. Translation: CASSLAPQGGYGYTF.

This chain links TRBV7-9 with TRBJ1-2; D gene uncertain. There are 14 residues in the CDR3. Trimming stripped 1 base from V and 5 bases from J, with 11 bases between. Per germline, CDR1 SEHNR and CDR2 FQNEAQ (reference sequence). The CDR3 DNA reads TGTGCCAGCAGCTTAGATAGGAGTGGGTATGGCTACACCTTC. Translating gives CASSLDRSGYGYTF.

In this sample, this clone turned up a few times. The rearrangement joins TRBV6-1 to TRBJ2-7, with TRBD2 matching 11 bases. The CDR3 is 14 residues long. The germline V gene encodes CDR1 MNHNS and CDR2 SASEGT. Germline trimming cut 2 bases from V and 6 bases from J; bases unmatched to any gene: 3. CDR3 residues: CASSESGTSGEQYF. CDR3 bases: TGTGCCAGCAGTGAATCAGGGACTAGCGGCGAGCAGTACTTC.

The table lists this clone with a count of one. The CDR3 sequence: CASSGVTGGETGELFF. The CDR3 coding sequence is TGTGCCAGCAGTGGCGTGACAGGGGGAGAAACCGGGGAGCTGTTTTTT. The chain combines TRBV25-1 with TRBJ2-2; 9 bases map to TRBD1. The CDR3 sequence is 16 residues long. V shed 4 bases and J 5 bases; nucleotides not matched to a gene: 8. Germline V gives CDR1 MGHDK, CDR2 SYGVNS.

This chain joins TRBV29-1 and TRBJ1-4, with 10 nucleotides matching TRBD1. Trimming took 7 bases from V and 8 from J; bases not matched to a gene: 7. The CDR3 sequence is 13 residues long. Per germline, CDR1 SQVTM and CDR2 ANQGSEA. CDR3 nucleotides: TGCAGCGGGGGACAGGGGAAAGGGGAAAAACTGTTTTTT. This translates into CSGGQGKGEKLFF.

The sample holds a few counts of this clone. The chain has TRBV9 and TRBJ2-1, with 9 nucleotides matching TRBD2. J gave up 6 bases and V 4 bases, and 8 bases lay outside the gene matches. Per germline, CDR1 SGDLS and CDR2 YYNGEE. The length of the CDR3 is 15 residues. DNA of the CDR3: TGTGCCAGCAGCTCGTCCGGGACTAGCTCCAATGAGCAGTTCTTC. This translates into CASSSSGTSSNEQFF.

The sample holds one count of this clone. The chain is built from TRBV13 and TRBJ2-1; TRBD1 is a possible D gene (7 bases). The CDR3 runs to 15 residues. Germline V lookup: CDR1 PRHDT, CDR2 FYEKMQ (reference sequence). V lost 2 bases to trimming and J lost 14 bases, with 22 bases between them. Written as DNA, the CDR3 is TGTGCCAGCAGCTTATTCCAGGGGGGCACCGGGGTGGAGTTCTTC. Protein product: CASSLFQGGTGVEFF.

This chain joins TRBV11-2 and TRBJ1-2; D unresolved. The V end lost 5 bases, the J end lost 7 bases, and 14 bases lay between the germline ends. CDR1 is SGHAT and CDR2 is FQNNGV in the germline V gene. This CDR3 comprises 13 residues. CDR3 sequence: CASSPSRVIGYTF. The CDR3 nucleotides read TGTGCCAGCAGCCCGAGTCGGGTAATTGGCTACACCTTC.

The chain employs TRBV3-1 (or the pseudogene TRBV3-2) and TRBJ1-4, with 11 bases lining up with TRBD1. The CDR3 is 13 residues long. V shed 4 bases and J 8 bases; nucleotides not matched to a gene: 0. Germline V gives CDR1 LGHDT, CDR2 YNNKEL (reference sequence). CDR3 amino acids: CASSRDRGEKLFF. CDR3 bases: TGTGCCAGCAGCCGGGACAGGGGGGAAAAACTGTTTTTT.